Listed below are T cell receptor beta chains from one sample, sequenced in a study of blood T cell repertoires in COVID-19. Sequencing was performed with immunoSEQ multiplex PCR; in TCRdb, only in-frame clones are kept and a portion is missing. The data show 120,000 or so clones, about 79% seen once. Sequenced input: peripheral blood. The source of these receptors is a woman in her 50s with acute or convalescent COVID-19. Both conserved end residues are part of each CDR3. Each record gives: V gene, J gene, clone size, D gene, CDR3 length, CDR3 protein, CDR3 DNA. A D gene is named only where the DNA matches it firmly. Not every row has a clone size; where given, it reads once, few, many or a size class.

V: TRBV6-5
J: TRBJ1-1
size: -
D: -
length: 14
CDR3: CASRQKAMTDEAFF
DNA: TGTGCCAGCCGCCAAAAAGCGATGACGGATGAAGCTTTCTTT

V: TRBV5-6
J: TRBJ2-6
size: -
D: TRBD1
length: 17
CDR3: CASSLLTGLSGANVLTF
DNA: TGTGCCAGCAGCCTACTGACAGGGCTCTCTGGGGCCAACGTCCTGACTTTC

V: TRBV30
J: TRBJ2-1
size: -
D: TRBD2
length: 14
CDR3: CAWSTGTSGRKVFF
DNA: TGTGCCTGGAGCACCGGGACTAGCGGTCGGAAGGTGTTCTTC

V: TRBV14
J: TRBJ2-1
size: -
D: -
length: 17
CDR3: CASSQDTVVSSYNEQFF
DNA: TGTGCCAGCAGCCAAGATACTGTGGTTAGCTCCTACAATGAGCAGTTCTTC

V: TRBV27
J: TRBJ2-7
size: once
D: TRBD2
length: 15
CDR3: CASSFLLAGGHEQYF
DNA: TGTGCCAGCAGTTTCCTACTAGCGGGGGGACACGAGCAGTACTTC

V: TRBV6-6
J: TRBJ1-4
size: -
D: -
length: 17
CDR3: CASSLGPLGAGNEKLFF
DNA: TGTGCCAGCAGTCTCGGTCCGTTGGGGGCCGGGAATGAAAAACTGTTTTTT

V: TRBV3-1/TRBV3-2
J: TRBJ2-2
size: -
D: -
length: 14
CDR3: CASSTPGRTGELFF
DNA: TGTGCCAGCAGCACCCCAGGGCGCACCGGGGAGCTGTTTTTT

V: TRBV4-1
J: TRBJ2-2
size: -
D: -
length: 17
CDR3: CASSQESINLGAGELFF
DNA: TGCGCCAGCAGCCAAGAGTCAATTAATCTGGGCGCCGGGGAGCTGTTTTTT

V: TRBV10-3
J: TRBJ1-3
size: -
D: -
length: 15
CDR3: CAISESPGPGNTIYF
DNA: TGTGCCATCAGTGAGTCACCAGGGCCTGGAAACACCATATATTTT

V: TRBV18
J: TRBJ2-7
size: -
D: TRBD2
length: 14
CDR3: CASSRPGTSGEQYF
DNA: TGTGCCAGCTCACGTCCCGGGACTAGCGGCGAGCAGTACTTC

V: TRBV18
J: TRBJ2-2
size: -
D: -
length: 15
CDR3: CASSLYSGNTGELFF
DNA: TGTGCCAGCTCATTATACAGTGGGAACACCGGGGAGCTGTTTTTT

V: TRBV10-3
J: TRBJ1-1
size: -
D: -
length: 12
CDR3: CATRETDTEAFF
DNA: TGTGCCACCAGGGAGACGGACACTGAAGCTTTCTTT

V: TRBV19
J: TRBJ1-2
size: -
D: -
length: 14
CDR3: CASSISAGSDGYTF
DNA: TGTGCCAGTAGTATATCGGCGGGGTCAGATGGCTACACCTTC